The T cell receptor (beta chain) under discussion was sequenced for a study of human T cells and chemical hapten exposure. The time point: pre-sensitization, week 0. Treatment defined: therapeutic diphenylcyclopropenone sensitization with weekly scalp DPC. CDR3 size: 17 residues. The V end was cut by 3 bases, the J end by 0 bases, with 16 bases between. TCRdb called the RACE reads again in MiXCR, with one record for every CDR3 protein. The sample includes more than 50,000 distinct CDR3 sequences, roughly 6.7% of them seen just once. This receptor was taken from a woman aged 30 to 39 with alopecia areata. Some clones in this sample may be carry-over from other donors' samples. The chain joins TRBV12-3 or TRBV12-4 to TRBJ2-3; perhaps TRBD2 as D (5 bases). Sequences were derived from whole blood, sampled in connection with sensitization to the hapten diphenylcyclopropenone (DPC). The CDR3 here is CASSLSPSFLSTDTQYF. For the CDR3, the DNA is TGTGCCAGCAGTTTGTCCCCTAGCTTCCTTAGCACAGATACGCAGTATTTT.